This TCR beta chain was sequenced during a study of post-analysis software for immune sequencing data. Study findings and constraints: For normalized Chao1 diversity, multiple sclerosis patients scored significantly lower than controls did. When patients were compared with controls, 4 or 5 TRBV segments were more frequent, TRBV5-6, TRBV5-1 and TRBV20-1 among them.

cDNA libraries of TCR beta carried unique molecular identifiers. Each batch of roughly 1 to 11 million T cells produced 500,000 to 600,000 cDNA molecules. TCRdb ran MiXCR on the PCR reads and lists one entry per CDR3 protein. In the table there are approximately 770,000 distinct CDR3 sequences, 40% to 55% of which are singletons. V dropped 9 bases and J dropped 1 base, with 5 bases sitting between them. The CDR3 totals 12 residues. CDR1 is KGHDR, CDR2 SFDVKD, per germline. About this clonotype: Its antigen is unidentified.

The receptor was isolated from a girl aged 10 to 17 with multiple sclerosis. This chain uses TRBV24-1 with TRBJ2-2; D may be TRBD1 (5 bases). Sequenced sample: blood. The CDR3 region has the DNA TGTGCCACCGGACAGAACACCGGGGAGCTGTTTTTT. This translates into CATGQNTGELFF.